Listed below are T cell receptor beta chains from one sample, sequenced in a study of CD8 T cells in ankylosing spondylitis. TCRdb analysed the 5' RACE reads with MiXCR anew, one entry per CDR3 protein. The table includes 470,000 or so distinct CDR3 sequences, more than 25% detected once. The sequencing sample was made of blood, either unsorted or a sorted T cell fraction (not recorded which). These receptors were obtained from a male donor with ankylosing spondylitis. Both conserved end residues are part of each CDR3. The order of the fields is D gene, V gene, clone size, J gene, CDR3 DNA, CDR3 protein. D genes are given only for firm matches. Clone size is given for some rows only: seen once, a few or many times, or a class if the clone is expanded.

>TRBD1|TRBV9|.|TRBJ2-2
TGTGCCAGCAGCGTAGCTGGGACAGTAAACACCGGGGAGCTGTTTTTT
CASSVAGTVNTGELFF
>.|TRBV12-3/TRBV12-4|many|TRBJ2-1
TGTGCCAGCAGTTTAGCCTCGCTAGAAAATGAGCAGTTCTTC
CASSLASLENEQFF
>.|TRBV15|.|TRBJ2-2
TGTGCCACCAGCAGAGGTACGGCTTACACCGGGGAGCTGTTTTTT
CATSRGTAYTGELFF
>.|TRBV29-1|.|TRBJ2-3
TGCAGCGGGGGGGCTAGCCCAAACACAGATACGCAGTATTTT
CSGGASPNTDTQYF
>.|TRBV29-1|few|TRBJ2-1
TGCAGCGTTGCAGCTAGCTCCTACAATGAGCAGTTCTTC
CSVAASSYNEQFF
>.|TRBV5-1|few|TRBJ1-2
TGCGCCAGCAGCTTGGAGCCAGGAATTTCCTATGGCTACACCTTC
CASSLEPGISYGYTF
>TRBD1|TRBV24-1|.|TRBJ2-1
TGTGCCACCAGTGCTGCCTCGACAGGGTTCTCAGCGGACTCCTACAATGAGCAGTTCTTC
CATSAASTGFSADSYNEQFF
>.|TRBV5-1|.|TRBJ1-1
TGCGCCAGCAGCTCTGCGTCGAACACTGAAGCTTTCTTT
CASSSASNTEAFF
>.|TRBV20-1|.|TRBJ2-3
TGCAGTGCGAGCAGGGAGACAGGCACAGATACGCAGTATTTT
CSASRETGTDTQYF
>.|TRBV3-1|few|TRBJ2-5
TGTGCCAGCAGCCACCCGGGATTTCAAGAGACCCAGTACTTC
CASSHPGFQETQYF
>.|TRBV3-1|.|TRBJ2-3
TGTGCCAGCAGCCAAGATCGGGCAGGCACTACGCAGTATTTT
CASSQDRAGTTQYF
>.|TRBV7-6|few|TRBJ2-5
TGTGCCAGCAGCCCTCAGACAGGCTCCGGGGAGACCCAGTACTTC
CASSPQTGSGETQYF
>TRBD2|TRBV20-1|.|TRBJ2-1
TGCAGTGCTAACGAGCGGGGCCTCGGTGAGCAGTTCTTC
CSANERGLGEQFF
>.|TRBV5-1|.|TRBJ2-7
TGCGCCAGCAGCTTTTCCGGGGGAGCCTACGAGCAGTACTTC
CASSFSGGAYEQYF
>.|TRBV11-2|few|TRBJ2-7
TGTGCCAGCAGCTTCTCGGAGGGTCCCAAATACTTC
CASSFSEGPKYF
>TRBD2|TRBV24-1|few|TRBJ2-1
TGTGCCACCAGTGAACCGGGACTAGCGGGAGGGTTGTACAATGAGCAGTTCTTC
CATSEPGLAGGLYNEQFF
>.|TRBV20-1|.|TRBJ2-4
TGCAGTGCTAGGCAAGGGGGAACGGCCAAAAACATTCAGTACTTC
CSARQGGTAKNIQYF
>.|TRBV3-1|.|TRBJ2-1
TGTGCCAGCAGCCAGCCGGGGGAATCCTCCTACAATGAGCAGTTCTTC
CASSQPGESSYNEQFF
>.|TRBV19|.|TRBJ2-1
TGTGCCAGTAGTATACTCGGGCCCAACAATGAGCAGTTCTTC
CASSILGPNNEQFF
>.|TRBV10-3|.|TRBJ1-3
TGTGCCATCAGTGACGGGTCATCTGGAAACACCATATATTTT
CAISDGSSGNTIYF
>TRBD2|TRBV3-1|.|TRBJ2-2
TGTGCCAGCAGCCAAGATACGGGACTAGCGGGCTCCGGGGAGCTGTTTTTT
CASSQDTGLAGSGELFF
>TRBD2|TRBV2|.|TRBJ2-3
TGTGCCAGCAAAGAAACTAGCGGTACAGATACGCAGTATTTT
CASKETSGTDTQYF
>.|TRBV12-3/TRBV12-4|.|TRBJ1-2
TGTGCCAGCAGTTGGGGGGACGGCTACACCTTC
CASSWGDGYTF
>TRBD2|TRBV5-1|.|TRBJ2-3
TGCGCCAGCAGCTTGGCCGTGGCGGGAGTCGATACGCAGTATTTT
CASSLAVAGVDTQYF
>TRBD1|TRBV4-2|.|TRBJ1-2
TGTGCCAGCAGCCAGGCCGCCCTCCGGGACAGGGGAAGTGGCTACACCTTC
CASSQAALRDRGSGYTF
>.|TRBV2|few|TRBJ1-1
TGTGCCAGCAGTGATTTTAACCTGAACACTGAAGCTTTCTTT
CASSDFNLNTEAFF
>.|TRBV5-1|few|TRBJ2-5
TGCGCCAGCAGCTTGGAATCCGGACTGAGCCAGTACTTC
CASSLESGLSQYF
>.|TRBV5-6|.|TRBJ2-7
TGTGCCAGCAGCCCTTGGCAGTCGATTTACGAGCAGTACTTC
CASSPWQSIYEQYF
>TRBD1|TRBV10-3|.|TRBJ1-5
TGTGCCACCGGGGGACAGTCAGATAGCAATCAGCCCCAGCATTTT
CATGGQSDSNQPQHF
>.|TRBV6-5|.|TRBJ2-1
TGTGCCAGCAGTTACAAGGGGATTGTTTCGAGCGGGCCCTACAATGAGCAGTTCTTC
CASSYKGIVSSGPYNEQFF
>.|TRBV11-2|.|TRBJ1-2
TGTGCCAGCAGCTTAGATTCTATTGCCTTGTATGGCTACACCTTC
CASSLDSIALYGYTF
>TRBD1|TRBV27|.|TRBJ1-1
TGTGCCAGCAGTCGACAGGGGTCAGGGAACACTGAAGCTTTCTTT
CASSRQGSGNTEAFF
>TRBD1|TRBV6-5|few|TRBJ2-5
TGTGCCAGCAGTTCGGGACAGACGGCTGGCCAAGAGACCCAGTACTTC
CASSSGQTAGQETQYF
>.|TRBV10-3|.|TRBJ2-3
TGTGCCATCAGTGAGTCGGTGGGGACAGATACGCAGTATTTT
CAISESVGTDTQYF
>TRBD2|TRBV20-1|.|TRBJ2-5
TGCAGTGCAATCTCGAGCGGGCTAGCGGGAGCAGAGACCCAGTACTTC
CSAISSGLAGAETQYF
>TRBD2|TRBV12-3/TRBV12-4|.|TRBJ2-3
TGTGCCAGCAGTTTTGGTCCTAGCGGGGTCACAGATACGCAGTATTTT
CASSFGPSGVTDTQYF
>TRBD1|TRBV11-2|.|TRBJ2-2
TGTGCCAGCACCCGAGGGGCGGACAGGGCAGAATGGACCGGGGAGCTGTTTTTT
CASTRGADRAEWTGELFF
>TRBD2|TRBV11-3|.|TRBJ2-3
TGTGCCAGCAGTCTGACTAGCGGGGCAAGCACAGATACGCAGTATTTT
CASSLTSGASTDTQYF
>TRBD2|TRBV7-9|.|TRBJ2-2
TGTGCCAGCAGCGTAGGGGCTAGCGGGAACACCGGGGAGCTGTTTTTT
CASSVGASGNTGELFF
>.|TRBV29-1|.|TRBJ1-2
TGCAGCGTTGACTTTTCCGGACAGTCAAACTATGGCTACACCTTC
CSVDFSGQSNYGYTF
>TRBD1|TRBV27|.|TRBJ2-3
TGTGCCAGCAGTTTATTAGGGGGACAGGGCAACACAGATACGCAGTATTTT
CASSLLGGQGNTDTQYF
>.|TRBV28|few|TRBJ1-1
TGTGCCAGCCAGAATTTTTACACTGAAGCTTTCTTT
CASQNFYTEAFF
>.|TRBV11-2|few|TRBJ2-1
TGTGCCAGCAGCTTTCTTGCTTTCTCCTACAATGAGCAGTTCTTC
CASSFLAFSYNEQFF
>.|TRBV10-2|.|TRBJ1-2
TGCGCCAGCAGTGTTAGGCCGAGAAAGGGCTACACCTTC
CASSVRPRKGYTF
>.|TRBV12-3/TRBV12-4|few|TRBJ1-5
TGTGCCAGCACCGTCACTAGCAATCAGCCCCAGCATTTT
CASTVTSNQPQHF